Sequencing of this T cell receptor (beta chain) was carried out in a study of CD4+ T cells in melanoma. Findings and caveats of the study: CD8+ T cell, macrophage and B cell function reportedly correlated with neoantigen-specific CD4+ T cells.

Generated by immunoSEQ multiplex PCR, the TCRdb table keeps only in-frame clones and is missing some. The sample includes approximately 14,000 clones, roughly 84% of them seen just once. A word on this clone: The antigen is undetermined.

Trimming removed 3 bases from V and 1 base from J, with 6 bases in between. CDR1 and CDR2 (germline): SGHTA, FQGNSA. The CDR3 sequence is 14 residues long. The chain combines TRBV7-2 with TRBJ2-2; maybe TRBD2 (5 bases). The sequence came from a human donor with melanoma. Sample: cells from a culture (not recorded whether cultured in vitro). CDR3 in DNA: TGTGCCAGCAGCTTTGCGGGGAACACCGGGGAGCTGTTTTTT. Its translation is CASSFAGNTGELFF.